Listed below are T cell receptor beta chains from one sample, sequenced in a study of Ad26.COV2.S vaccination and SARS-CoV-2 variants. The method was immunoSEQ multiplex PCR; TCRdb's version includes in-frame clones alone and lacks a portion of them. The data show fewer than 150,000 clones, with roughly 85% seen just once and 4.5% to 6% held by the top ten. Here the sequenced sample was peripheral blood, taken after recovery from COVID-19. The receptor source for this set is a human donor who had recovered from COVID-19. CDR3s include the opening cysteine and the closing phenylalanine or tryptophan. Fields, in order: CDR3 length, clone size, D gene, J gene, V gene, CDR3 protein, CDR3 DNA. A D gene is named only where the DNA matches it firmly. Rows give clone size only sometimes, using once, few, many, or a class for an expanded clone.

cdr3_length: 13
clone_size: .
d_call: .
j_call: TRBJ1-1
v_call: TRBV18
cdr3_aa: CASSPQGYTEAFF
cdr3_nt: TGTGCCAGCTCACCCCAAGGCTACACTGAAGCTTTCTTT

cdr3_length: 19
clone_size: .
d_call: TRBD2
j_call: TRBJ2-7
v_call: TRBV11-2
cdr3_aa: CASSRWLAGAVGLSYEQYF
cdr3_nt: TGTGCCAGCTCAAGGTGGCTAGCGGGGGCCGTTGGCCTCTCCTACGAGCAGTACTTC

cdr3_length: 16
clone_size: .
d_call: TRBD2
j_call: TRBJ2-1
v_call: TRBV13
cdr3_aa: CASSPLSGGPNNEQFF
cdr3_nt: TGTGCCAGCAGCCCACTGAGCGGGGGGCCTAACAATGAGCAGTTCTTC

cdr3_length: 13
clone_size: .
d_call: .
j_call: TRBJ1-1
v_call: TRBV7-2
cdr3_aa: CASSAQGWTEAFF
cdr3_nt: TGTGCCAGCAGCGCCCAGGGTTGGACTGAAGCTTTCTTT

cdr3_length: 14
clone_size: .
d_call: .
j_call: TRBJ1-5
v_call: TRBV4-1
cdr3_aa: CASSQAGTYQPQHF
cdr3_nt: TGCGCCAGCAGCCAAGCTGGCACGTACCAGCCCCAGCATTTT

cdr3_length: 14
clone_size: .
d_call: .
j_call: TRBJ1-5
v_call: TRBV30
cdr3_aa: CAWSPGVLNQPQHF
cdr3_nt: TGTGCCTGGAGTCCCGGGGTATTAAATCAGCCCCAGCATTTT

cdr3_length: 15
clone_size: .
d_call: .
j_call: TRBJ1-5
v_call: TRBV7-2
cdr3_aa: CASSLWPLPNQPQHF
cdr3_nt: TGTGCCAGCAGCTTATGGCCCCTTCCCAATCAGCCCCAGCATTTT

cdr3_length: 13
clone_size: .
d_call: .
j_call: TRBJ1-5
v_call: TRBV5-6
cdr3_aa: CASSSGEHQPQHF
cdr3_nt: TGTGCCAGCAGCTCCGGGGAACATCAGCCCCAGCATTTT

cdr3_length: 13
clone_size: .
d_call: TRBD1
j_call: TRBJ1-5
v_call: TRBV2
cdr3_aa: CASRGQGPQPQHF
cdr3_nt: TGTGCCAGCAGGGGACAGGGGCCTCAGCCCCAGCATTTT

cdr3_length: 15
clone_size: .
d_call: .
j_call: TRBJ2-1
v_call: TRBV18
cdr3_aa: CASSPQGKGGNEQFF
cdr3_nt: TGTGCCAGCTCACCACAGGGAAAAGGGGGCAATGAGCAGTTCTTC

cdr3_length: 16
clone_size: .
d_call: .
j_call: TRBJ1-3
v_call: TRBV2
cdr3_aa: CASSETPPGGENTIYF
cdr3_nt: TGTGCCAGCAGTGAAACCCCCCCCGGGGGGGAAAACACCATATATTTT

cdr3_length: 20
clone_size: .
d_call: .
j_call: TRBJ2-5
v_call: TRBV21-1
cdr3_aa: CADKKPNTGTGDLRGETQYF
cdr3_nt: TGCGCCGACAAAAAACCAAACACCGGGACAGGGGACCTGCGTGGGGAGACCCAGTACTTC

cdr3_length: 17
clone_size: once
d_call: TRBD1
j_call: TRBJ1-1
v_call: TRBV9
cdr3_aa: CASSEGTGAPLNTEAFF
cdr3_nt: TGTGCCAGCAGCGAAGGAACAGGGGCACCTTTGAACACTGAAGCTTTCTTT

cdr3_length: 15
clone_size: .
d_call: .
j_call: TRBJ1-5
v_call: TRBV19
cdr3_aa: CASSLTGTGGQPQHF
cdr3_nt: TGTGCCAGTAGTCTCACCGGGACCGGAGGGCAGCCCCAGCATTTT

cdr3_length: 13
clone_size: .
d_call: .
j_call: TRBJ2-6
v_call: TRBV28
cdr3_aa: CASSLPGANVLTF
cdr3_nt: TGTGCCAGCAGTTTACCTGGGGCCAACGTCCTGACTTTC

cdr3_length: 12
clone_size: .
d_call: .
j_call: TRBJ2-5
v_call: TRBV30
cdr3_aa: CAWVGGTETQYF
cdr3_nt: TGTGCCTGGGTCGGCGGTACGGAGACCCAGTACTTC

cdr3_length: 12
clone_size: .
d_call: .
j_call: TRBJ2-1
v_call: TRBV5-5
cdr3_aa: CASSFRDNEQFF
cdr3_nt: TGTGCCAGCAGCTTTCGAGACAATGAGCAGTTCTTC

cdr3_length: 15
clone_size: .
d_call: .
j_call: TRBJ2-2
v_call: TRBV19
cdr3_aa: CASASPEAPEGELFF
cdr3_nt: TGTGCCAGTGCCTCCCCGGAGGCCCCGGAGGGGGAGCTGTTTTTT

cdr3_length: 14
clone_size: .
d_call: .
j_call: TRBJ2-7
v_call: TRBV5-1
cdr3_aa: CASSLGLDYYEQYF
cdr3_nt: TGCGCCAGCAGCTTGGGACTGGACTATTACGAGCAGTACTTC

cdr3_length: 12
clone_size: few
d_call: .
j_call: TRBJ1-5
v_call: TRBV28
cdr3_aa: CATGGVGQPQHF
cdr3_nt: TGTGCCACCGGGGGGGTGGGTCAGCCCCAGCATTTT

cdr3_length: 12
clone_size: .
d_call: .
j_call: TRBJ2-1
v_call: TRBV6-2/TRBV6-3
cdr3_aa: CASSYRSNEQFF
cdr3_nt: TGTGCCAGCAGTTACCGGAGTAATGAGCAGTTCTTC

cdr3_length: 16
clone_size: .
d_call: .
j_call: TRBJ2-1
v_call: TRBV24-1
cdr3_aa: CATSDPTGSSYNEQFF
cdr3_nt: TGTGCCACCAGTGATCCAACTGGGAGCTCCTACAATGAGCAGTTCTTC

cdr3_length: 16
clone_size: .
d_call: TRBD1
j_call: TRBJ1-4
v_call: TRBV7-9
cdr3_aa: CASSLRTGPTNEKLFF
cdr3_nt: TGTGCCAGCAGCCTAAGGACAGGGCCAACTAATGAAAAACTGTTTTTT

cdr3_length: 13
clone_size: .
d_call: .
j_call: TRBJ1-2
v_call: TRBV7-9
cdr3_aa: CASSLAAGEGYTF
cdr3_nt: TGTGCCAGCAGCTTAGCGGCGGGAGAGGGCTACACCTTC

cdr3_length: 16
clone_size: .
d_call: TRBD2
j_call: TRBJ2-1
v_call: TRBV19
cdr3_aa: CASSIPRSGGSNEQFF
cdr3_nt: TGTGCCAGTAGTATTCCCCGGAGCGGGGGGTCGAATGAGCAGTTCTTC

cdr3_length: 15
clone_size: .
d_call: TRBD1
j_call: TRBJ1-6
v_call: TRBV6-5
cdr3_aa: CASSRTGGYNSPLHF
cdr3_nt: TGTGCCAGCAGCCGGACAGGGGGTTATAATTCACCCCTCCACTTT

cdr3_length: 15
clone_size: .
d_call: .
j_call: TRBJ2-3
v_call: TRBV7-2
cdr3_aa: CASSFGGPSTDTQYF
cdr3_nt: TGTGCCAGCAGCTTCGGGGGGCCTAGCACAGATACGCAGTATTTT

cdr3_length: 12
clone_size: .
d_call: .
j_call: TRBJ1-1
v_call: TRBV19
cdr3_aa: CASRNLNTEAFF
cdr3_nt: TGTGCCAGTCGGAATCTGAACACTGAAGCTTTCTTT

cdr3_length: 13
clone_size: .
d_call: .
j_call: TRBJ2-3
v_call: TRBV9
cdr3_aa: CASSTRITDTQYF
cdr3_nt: TGTGCCAGCAGCACTCGCATCACAGATACGCAGTATTTT

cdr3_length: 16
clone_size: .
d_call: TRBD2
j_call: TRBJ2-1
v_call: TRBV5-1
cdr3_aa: CASSSAVGGIYNEQFF
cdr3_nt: TGCGCCAGCAGCTCGGCTGTGGGGGGGATTTACAATGAGCAGTTCTTC

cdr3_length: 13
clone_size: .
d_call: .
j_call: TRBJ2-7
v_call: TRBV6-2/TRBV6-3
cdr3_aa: CASSPGSPYEQYF
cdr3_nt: TGTGCCAGCAGTCCAGGGTCGCCCTACGAGCAGTACTTC

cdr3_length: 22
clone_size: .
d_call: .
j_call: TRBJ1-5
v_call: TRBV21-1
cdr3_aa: CASSKWGALPGQGGFSNQPQHF
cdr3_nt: TGTGCCAGCAGCAAATGGGGAGCCCTCCCGGGACAGGGCGGTTTTAGCAATCAGCCCCAGCATTTT

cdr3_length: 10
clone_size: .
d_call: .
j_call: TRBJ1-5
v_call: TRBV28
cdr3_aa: CASGSQPQHF
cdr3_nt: TGTGCCAGCGGGTCTCAGCCCCAGCATTTT

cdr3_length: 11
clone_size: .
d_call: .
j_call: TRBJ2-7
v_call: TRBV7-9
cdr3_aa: CASSGSYEQYF
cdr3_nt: TGTGCCAGCAGTGGGAGCTACGAGCAGTACTTC

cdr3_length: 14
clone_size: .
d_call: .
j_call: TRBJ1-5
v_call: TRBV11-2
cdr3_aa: CASSFDSHNQPQHF
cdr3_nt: TGTGCCAGCAGCTTCGACAGTCATAATCAGCCCCAGCATTTT

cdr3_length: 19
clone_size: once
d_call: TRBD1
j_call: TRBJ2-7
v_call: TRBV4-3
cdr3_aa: CASSQDIPFGTGSTYEQYF
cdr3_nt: TGCGCCAGCAGCCAAGATATCCCTTTTGGGACAGGGTCTACCTACGAGCAGTACTTC

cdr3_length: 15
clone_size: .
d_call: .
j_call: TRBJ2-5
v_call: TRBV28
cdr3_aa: CASSPTGRGGETQYF
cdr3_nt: TGTGCCAGCAGTCCTACCGGCAGGGGTGGTGAGACCCAGTACTTC

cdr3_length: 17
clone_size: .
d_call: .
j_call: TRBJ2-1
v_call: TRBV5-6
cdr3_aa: CASSEQGGTGVYNEQFF
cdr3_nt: TGTGCCAGCAGCGAGCAGGGGGGGACAGGAGTCTACAATGAGCAGTTCTTC

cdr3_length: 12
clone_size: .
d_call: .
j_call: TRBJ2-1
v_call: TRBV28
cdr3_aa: CASSYRAGEQFF
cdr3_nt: TGTGCCAGCAGCTATAGAGCTGGGGAGCAGTTCTTC

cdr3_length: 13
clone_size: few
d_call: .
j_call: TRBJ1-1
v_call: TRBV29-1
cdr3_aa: CSTNRDNLYQAFF
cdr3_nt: TGCAGCACCAACCGGGACAATCTTTACCAAGCTTTCTTT

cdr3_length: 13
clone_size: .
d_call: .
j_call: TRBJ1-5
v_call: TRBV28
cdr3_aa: CASSFQLNQPQHF
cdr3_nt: TGTGCCAGCAGTTTTCAGTTAAATCAGCCCCAGCATTTT